A single sample is the source of the 20 T cell receptor beta chains below, sequenced in a study of shared clonotypes between healthy human individuals. Assay used: immunoSEQ multiplex PCR; TCRdb lists only in-frame clones, some missing. Of hundreds of thousands of clones in the sample, 97% were seen once. Sequencing used naive CD4+ T cells sorted from blood. The subset here: CD45RA+ positively selected. These receptors all stem from a woman in her 30s in good health.

This sequence joins TRBV6-6 and TRBJ1-5; 12 positions agree with TRBD1. Germline values: CDR1 MNHNY, CDR2 SVGAGI (reference sequence). CDR3 size: 15 residues. Germline trimming cut 7 bases from V and 5 bases from J; bases unmatched to any gene: 6. This CDR3 is CASTGGQGAHQPQHF. The CDR3 DNA reads TGTGCCAGCACCGGGGGACAGGGGGCTCATCAGCCCCAGCATTTT.

The CDR3 region is CASKGLPNTGELFF. In DNA, the CDR3 is TGTGCCAGCAAGGGACTCCCGAACACCGGGGAGCTGTTTTTT. The genes are TRBV25-1 and TRBJ2-2, with D tentatively TRBD2 (6 bases). V was pared by 7 bases and J by 0 bases, with 9 bases between. Per germline, CDR1 MGHDK and CDR2 SYGVNS. CDR3 size: 14 residues.

Points on this clone: The junction shows a germline mismatch at one end, possibly a read error. The gene calls are TRBV7-2 and TRBJ2-7; 9 positions match TRBD1. Germline CDR1 and CDR2: SGHTA and FQGNSA. The CDR3 is 14 residues long. The CDR3 spells CASSLDRGSNEQYF. The CDR3 DNA follows: TGTGCCAGCAGCTTGGACAGGGGCTCCAACGAGCAGTACTTC.

V usage is TRBV29-1 and J usage is TRBJ2-7; TRBD1 might be the D (6 bases). CDR3 length: 12 amino acids. Germline CDR1 is SQVTM and CDR2 is ANQGSEA. V was trimmed by 8 bases and J by 3 bases, leaving 14 bases between them. CDR3 bases: TGCAGCACAAGGACAGAAAGCTACGAGCAGTACTTC. This gives the protein CSTRTESYEQYF.

In nucleotides, the CDR3 is TGTGCCATCCCAACCACGGGGGGTTCTAACTATGGCTACACCTTC. This encodes CAIPTTGGSNYGYTF. J is TRBJ1-2 and V is TRBV28; weak D call: TRBD1 (5 bases). Per the germline V gene, CDR1 is MDHEN and CDR2 is SYDVKM. V lost 10 bases and J lost 0, with 18 bases in between. The CDR3 totals 15 residues.

The gene calls are TRBV5-4 and TRBJ2-1, with D possibly matching TRBD1 (5 bases). The CDR3 length is 14 residues. Germline V CDR1 and CDR2: SGHNT, YYREEE (reference sequence). V was shortened by 0 bases and J by 8 bases, with 12 bases between the two germline ends. The CDR3 reads CASSLGLSGHEQFF. DNA for the CDR3: TGTGCCAGCAGCTTGGGACTTTCAGGGCATGAGCAGTTCTTC.

A note on this clone: Other nucleotide sequences from this sample produce the same CDR3. V and J are TRBV5-1 and TRBJ2-1; 14 nucleotides match TRBD2. The CDR3 consists of 17 residues. With 3 bases clipped from V and 3 bases from J, the junction kept 5 bases outside the gene matches. The germline CDR1 and CDR2 sequences are SGHRS and YFSETQ. This CDR3 is CASSSGLAGVGYNEQFF. In DNA form, the CDR3 reads TGCGCCAGCAGCTCGGGACTAGCGGGAGTTGGCTACAATGAGCAGTTCTTC.

V and J are TRBV10-2 and TRBJ2-3; D may match TRBD1 or TRBD2 (5 bases each). Per the germline V gene, CDR1 is WSHSY and CDR2 is SAAADI. The ends were cut back, 3 bases at V and 3 bases at J, with 7 bases in the middle. The CDR3 contains 13 residues. Here the CDR3 reads CASSDRETDTQYF. The CDR3 nucleotides read TGCGCCAGCAGTGACAGGGAGACAGATACGCAGTATTTT.

This chain links TRBV11-2 with TRBJ2-5; the D gene is possibly TRBD2 (5 bases). The J call may be faulty, since TRBJ2-7 better matches the DNA end. This CDR3 is 13 amino acids long. Germline V CDR1 and CDR2: SGHAT, FQNNGV. In DNA, the CDR3 is TGTGCCAGCAGCTTAGCCGGGACCTACGAGCAGTACTTC. This sequence encodes CASSLAGTYEQYF.

The gene calls are TRBV27 and TRBJ2-2; D might be TRBD1 (5 bases). In germline, CDR1 is MNHEY, CDR2 SMNVEV (reference sequence). Trimming pared 3 bases from V and 1 base from J, leaving 12 bases between. CDR3 length equals 16 residues. CDR3 residues: CASSFYDRVNTGELFF. CDR3 bases: TGTGCCAGCAGTTTCTATGACAGAGTGAACACCGGGGAGCTGTTTTTT.

Here the CDR3 DNA reads TGTGCCAGCAGCGTCCACTACGCAGATACGCAGTATTTT. It translates to CASSVHYADTQYF. The chain carries TRBV9 and TRBJ2-3; no clear D. V was shortened by 2 bases and J by 4 bases, with 8 bases between the two germline ends. The CDR3 spans 13 residues. Germline assignment: CDR1 SGDLS and CDR2 YYNGEE.

The chain carries TRBV5-1 and TRBJ2-1; the D gene is possibly TRBD2 (5 bases). V lost 4 bases to trimming and J lost 5 bases, with 16 bases between them. The CDR3 is 15 residues long. Germline CDR1 is SGHRS and CDR2 is YFSETQ. The CDR3 DNA reads as TGCGCCAGCAGCCGCCGGGAAATTCTTAACAATGAGCAGTTCTTC. Protein: CASSRREILNNEQFF.

V usage is TRBV10-3 and J usage is TRBJ2-2, with D perhaps TRBD2 (6 bases). The germline V and J ends were trimmed by 8 bases and 1 base, with 20 bases remaining between them. Germline V gene sequence: CDR1 ENHRY, CDR2 SYGVKD. The CDR3 has 17 amino acids. In nucleotides, the CDR3 is TGTGCCATCGGTCCCCTTGCGGGAAGGCAGAACACCGGGGAGCTGTTTTTT. Translation: CAIGPLAGRQNTGELFF.

This clone was observed a handful of times. Distinct nucleotide sequences in the sample also encode this CDR3. The V and J genes are TRBV20-1 and TRBJ2-3; D unresolved. This CDR3 has 11 amino acids. V was cut by 6 bases and J by 4 bases, with 8 bases left in between. The germline CDR1 and CDR2 sequences are DFQATT and SNEGSKA (reference sequence). The CDR3 sequence is CSARRSDTQYF. The CDR3 nucleotides read TGCAGTGCGCGACGGTCAGATACGCAGTATTTT.

This chain joins TRBV29-1 and TRBJ2-1; unclear D gene. Deletions cut 4 bases from V and 2 bases from J, with 6 bases between. CDR3 length: 12 residues. Germline values: CDR1 SQVTM, CDR2 ANQGSEA. The CDR3 here is CSVVGPYNEQFF. CDR3 DNA sequence: TGCAGCGTTGTCGGACCCTACAATGAGCAGTTCTTC.

The gene calls are TRBV28 and TRBJ2-3; maybe TRBD2 (6 bases). Per germline, CDR1 MDHEN and CDR2 SYDVKM. Trimming stripped 1 base from V and 2 bases from J, with 16 bases between. This CDR3 contains 17 residues. CDR3 sequence reads: CASSLLEGTASTDTQYF. CDR3 DNA: TGTGCCAGCAGTTTATTGGAGGGGACTGCCTCCACAGATACGCAGTATTTT.

This clone appeared a single time. The chain is built from TRBV14 and TRBJ1-1; D gene uncertain. V lost 1 base and J 0 bases, leaving 6 bases between the germline ends. The length of the CDR3 is 14 residues. The germline gives CDR1 SGHDN, CDR2 FVKESK. Here the CDR3 reads CASSQVRMNTEAFF. DNA of the CDR3: TGTGCCAGCAGCCAAGTCAGGATGAACACTGAAGCTTTCTTT.

This chain uses TRBV7-9 with TRBJ1-5; tentatively, D is TRBD1 (5 bases). Trimming removed 3 bases from V and 4 bases from J, with 13 bases in between. The length of the CDR3 is 15 residues. The germline V gene encodes CDR1 SEHNR and CDR2 FQNEAQ (reference sequence). CDR3 protein: CASSFAAGPNQPQHF. The CDR3 DNA reads as TGTGCCAGCAGCTTCGCGGCAGGGCCGAATCAGCCCCAGCATTTT.

This chain joins TRBV10-1 and TRBJ2-6; D gene uncertain. Germline CDR1 WNHNN, CDR2 SYGVQD (reference sequence). This CDR3 has 17 amino acids. The V gene lost 4 bases and the J gene lost 4 bases, with 17 bases spanning the gap. The CDR3 reads CASSGPLHPGGANVLTF. CDR3 in DNA: TGCGCCAGCAGTGGCCCCCTCCACCCTGGAGGGGCCAACGTCCTGACTTTC.

The genes are TRBV5-4 and TRBJ1-2, with no clear D. The CDR3 is 16 amino acids. Germline V gene lookup returns CDR1 SGHNT and CDR2 YYREEE (reference sequence). V dropped 2 bases and J dropped 4 bases, with 18 bases sitting between them. The CDR3 is CASSFKTGVVGYGYTF. The CDR3 DNA is TGTGCCAGCAGCTTTAAGACCGGGGTCGTTGGCTATGGCTACACCTTC.